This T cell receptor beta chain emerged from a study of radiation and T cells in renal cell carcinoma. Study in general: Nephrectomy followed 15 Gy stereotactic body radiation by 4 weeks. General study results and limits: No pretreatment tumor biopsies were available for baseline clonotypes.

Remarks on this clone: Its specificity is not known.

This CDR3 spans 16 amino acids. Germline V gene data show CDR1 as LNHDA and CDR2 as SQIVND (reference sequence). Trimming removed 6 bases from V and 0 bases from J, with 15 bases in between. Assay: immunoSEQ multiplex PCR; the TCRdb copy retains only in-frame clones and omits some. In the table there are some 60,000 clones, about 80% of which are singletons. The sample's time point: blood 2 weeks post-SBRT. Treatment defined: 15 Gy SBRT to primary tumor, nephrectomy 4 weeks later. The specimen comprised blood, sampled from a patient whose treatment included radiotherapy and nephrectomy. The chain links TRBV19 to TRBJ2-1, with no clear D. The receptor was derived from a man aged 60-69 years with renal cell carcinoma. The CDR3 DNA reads TGTGCCAGTAGGCCTAGGTTACTTAGCTCCTACAATGAGCAGTTCTTC. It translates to CASRPRLLSSYNEQFF.